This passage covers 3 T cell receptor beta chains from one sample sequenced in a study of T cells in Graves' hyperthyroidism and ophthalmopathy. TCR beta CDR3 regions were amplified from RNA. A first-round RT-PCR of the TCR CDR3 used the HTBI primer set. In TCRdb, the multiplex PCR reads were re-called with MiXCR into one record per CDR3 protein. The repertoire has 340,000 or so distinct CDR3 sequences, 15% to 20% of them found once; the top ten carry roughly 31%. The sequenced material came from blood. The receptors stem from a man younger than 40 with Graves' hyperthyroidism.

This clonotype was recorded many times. The CDR3 here is CASSADRGGNQPQHF. The CDR3 DNA reads as TGTGCCAGCTCAGCCGACAGGGGGGGCAATCAGCCCCAGCATTTT. J is TRBJ1-5 and V is TRBV18, with 9 positions matching TRBD1. The CDR3 is made up of 15 amino acids. Germline CDR1 KGHSH, CDR2 LQKENI. V dropped 5 bases and J dropped 2; count of bases not matched to a gene: 4. Drawing the rest from reference TRBV18 and TRBJ1-5, the complete variable domain is NAGVMQNPRHLVRRRGQEARLRCSPMKGHSHVYWYRQLPEEGLKFMVYLQKENIIDESGMPKERFSAEFPKEGPSILRIQQVVRGDSAAYFCASSADRGGNQPQHFGDGTRLSIL.

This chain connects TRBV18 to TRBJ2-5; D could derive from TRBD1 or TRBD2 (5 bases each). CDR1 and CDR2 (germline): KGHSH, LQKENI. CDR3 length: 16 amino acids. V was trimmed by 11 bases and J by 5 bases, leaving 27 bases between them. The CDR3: CAAASAGGATSETQYF. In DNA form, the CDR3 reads TGTGCCGCAGCATCCGCTGGGGGTGCCACCTCCGAGACCCAGTACTTC.

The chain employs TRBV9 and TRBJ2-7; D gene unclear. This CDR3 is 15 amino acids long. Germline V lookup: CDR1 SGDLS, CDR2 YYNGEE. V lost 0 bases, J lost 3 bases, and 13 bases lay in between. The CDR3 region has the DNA TGTGCCAGCAGCGTAGGGCCGGATTTTAACTACGAGCAGTACTTC. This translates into CASSVGPDFNYEQYF.